Presented here are 25 T cell receptor beta chains from one specimen sequenced in a study of OX40 agonist ivuxolimab in advanced cancers. Receptors were amplified or captured by the immunoSEQ multiplex PCR assay. TCRdb took this table from immuneACCESS and kept in-frame rearrangements with V and J called. Such tables lack part of the clones; where checked against another copy, unresolved V genes explain under half of the gap, and the rest is unexplained. The table for this sample lists 45,000 to 60,000 clones; 88% of them were counted only once. The ten largest clones capture less than 8% of the sample. The starting material was CD4+ or CD8+ T cells sorted from blood, obtained in a trial of the OX40 agonist ivuxolimab. These receptors originate from an adult with an advanced solid tumor such as melanoma, head and neck, liver or kidney cancer.

The chain joins TRBV6-1 to TRBJ2-7, with D uncertain. The CDR3 contains 14 residues. V was trimmed by 3 bases and J by 2 bases, leaving 11 bases between them. Germline V gene lookup returns CDR1 MNHNS and CDR2 SASEGT. The CDR3 reads CASSDPTGTYEQYF. CDR3 nucleotides: TGTGCCAGCAGTGACCCTACCGGCACCTACGAGCAGTACTTC.

CDR3 protein: CASSLGDSSSYEQYF. The CDR3 DNA reads as TGCGCCAGCAGCTTGGGAGACAGTAGCTCCTACGAGCAGTACTTC. J is TRBJ2-7 and V is TRBV5-1; a possible D gene is TRBD1 (5 bases). V dropped 0 bases and J dropped 0 bases, with 10 bases sitting between them. The CDR3 has 15 amino acids. Germline V lookup: CDR1 SGHRS, CDR2 YFSETQ.

There are a few counts of this clone. V is TRBV11-2 and J is TRBJ2-7, with TRBD1 matching over 9 bases. The germline gives CDR1 SGHAT, CDR2 FQNNGV. The CDR3 has 13 amino acids. V lost 9 bases to trimming and J lost 6 bases; unmatched junction nucleotides: 9. The DNA for the CDR3 is TGTGCCAGTACCGGGACAGGGTTATCCGAGCAGTACTTC. It translates to CASTGTGLSEQYF.

The genes are TRBV19 and TRBJ1-1; maybe TRBD1 (5 bases). CDR3 length: 14 amino acids. CDR1 is LNHDA, CDR2 SQIVND, per germline (reference sequence). Deletions cut 5 bases from V and 5 bases from J, with 15 bases between. The CDR3 protein is CASSPGRRDTEAFF. As DNA, the CDR3 is TGTGCCAGTAGTCCGGGACGAAGGGATACTGAAGCTTTCTTT.

This chain joins TRBV6-5 and TRBJ2-3; TRBD2 might be the D (8 bases). V lost 6 bases and J lost 4, with 17 bases in between. The CDR3 covers 15 residues. Looked up from germline, CDR1 is MNHEY and CDR2 is SVGAGI. The CDR3 sequence: CASRVSGGGSDTQYF. The CDR3 DNA sequence: TGTGCCAGCAGGGTGTCGGGAGGGGGCTCAGATACGCAGTATTTT.

The V and J genes are TRBV21-1 and TRBJ2-1; the table calls TRBD2, which could not be checked here. TRBV21-1 is a pseudogene. The CDR3 spans 17 residues. In DNA, the CDR3 is TGTGCCAGCAGCGAAACTCGGCGGGAGAGAGCCTACAATGAGCAGTTCTTC. Translation gives CASSETRRERAYNEQFF.

The V gene is TRBV6-6, the J gene TRBJ1-4; perhaps TRBD1 as D (6 bases). V was cut by 5 bases and J by 5 bases, with 12 bases left in between. CDR1 and CDR2 from the germline V gene are MNHNY and SVGAGI (reference sequence). The CDR3 is 14 amino acids. The CDR3 loop reads CASSPQGLNEKLFF. The DNA for the CDR3 is TGTGCCAGCAGTCCCCAGGGGCTGAATGAAAAACTGTTTTTT.

This chain links TRBV25-1 with TRBJ2-7; TRBD2 is a possible D gene (6 bases). This CDR3 contains 15 residues. V lost 5 bases and J 4 bases, leaving 18 bases between the germline ends. Looked up from germline, CDR1 is MGHDK and CDR2 is SYGVNS. The CDR3 sequence: CASSSPWGLPYEQYF. CDR3 DNA: TGTGCCAGCAGTTCCCCCTGGGGACTCCCGTACGAGCAGTACTTC.

The chain couples TRBV5-1 to TRBJ1-1; the match to TRBD1 covers 9 bases. Germline CDR1 is SGHRS and CDR2 is YFSETQ. CDR3 length: 18 residues. V shed 4 bases and J 0 bases; nucleotides not matched to a gene: 13. The CDR3 coding sequence is TGCGCCAGCAGCAAGGCCTCTGGGACAGGGCCCATGAACACTGAAGCTTTCTTT. Translated, it gives CASSKASGTGPMNTEAFF.

This chain links TRBV11-2 with TRBJ2-1; 12 bases are shared with TRBD1. CDR1 SGHAT and CDR2 FQNNGV come from the germline V gene. The V segment lost 2 bases and the J segment 7 bases; nucleotides outside the gene matches: 6. The CDR3 spans 16 residues. DNA for the CDR3: TGTGCCAGCAGCTTAAGGGGACAGGGGGCGAGAAATGAGCAGTTCTTC. Its translation: CASSLRGQGARNEQFF.

In its sample, this clone was seen a few times. The V and J genes are TRBV19 and TRBJ1-1; D uncertain. This CDR3 is built from 12 residues. The V gene's germline CDR1 is LNHDA and CDR2 SQIVND (reference sequence). The V end was cut by 3 bases, the J end by 4 bases, with 6 bases between. The CDR3 bases are TGTGCCAGTAGTATGGTAGGCACTGAAGCTTTCTTT. It specifies CASSMVGTEAFF. Together with reference TRBV19 and TRBJ1-1, the CDR3 gives the full variable domain: DGGITQSPKYLFRKEGQNVTLSCEQNLNHDAMYWYRQDPGQGLRLIYYSQIVNDFQKGDIAEGYSVSREKKESFPLTVTSAQKNPTAFYLCASSMVGTEAFFGQGTRLTVV.

This rearrangement joins TRBV19 to TRBJ2-7; 7 bases map to TRBD2. The CDR3 spans 15 residues. Germline trimming cut 6 bases from V and 0 bases from J; bases unmatched to any gene: 8. CDR1 is LNHDA, CDR2 SQIVND, per germline (reference sequence). CDR3 sequence: CASSSAAGDSYEQYF. The CDR3 DNA reads TGTGCCAGTAGCTCGGCGGCGGGAGACTCCTACGAGCAGTACTTC.

The chain employs TRBV5-1 and TRBJ1-4; 7 nucleotides agree with TRBD1. The CDR3 totals 15 residues. V was pared by 2 bases and J by 7 bases, with 8 bases of the junction left unmatched. Per germline, CDR1 SGHRS and CDR2 YFSETQ. The CDR3 DNA is TGCGCCAGCAGCTTAATGGAGGGGGCAATTGAAAAACTGTTTTTT. The encoded protein is CASSLMEGAIEKLFF.

The genes are TRBV5-6 and TRBJ2-7; D gene uncertain. Trimming pared 1 base from V and 7 bases from J, leaving 6 bases between. CDR1 and CDR2 (germline): SGHDT, YYEEEE. This CDR3 contains 11 residues. CDR3 bases: TGTGCCAGCAGCTTGAGGAGAGAGCAGTACTTC. Encoded protein: CASSLRREQYF.

The V gene is TRBV7-8, the J gene TRBJ2-2; perhaps TRBD1 as D (6 bases). With 6 bases removed from V and 4 bases from J, the gap between germline ends came to 12 bases. In germline, CDR1 is SGHVS, CDR2 FQNEAQ. The CDR3 extends over 14 amino acids. CDR3 amino acids: CASSYSQGTGELFF. The CDR3 DNA sequence: TGTGCCAGCAGTTATTCACAGGGCACCGGGGAGCTGTTTTTT.

The chain combines TRBV15 with TRBJ1-5; D gene ambiguous. V was pared by 0 bases and J by 4 bases, with 7 bases between. The V gene's germline CDR1 is LNHNV and CDR2 YYDKDF (reference sequence). This CDR3 is 14 amino acids long. The CDR3 region is CATSRDQLNQPQHF. For the CDR3, the DNA is TGTGCCACCAGCAGAGATCAACTTAATCAGCCCCAGCATTTT.

The chain couples TRBV28 to TRBJ1-1; possible D gene TRBD1, 6 bases. CDR1 and CDR2 from the germline V gene are MDHEN and SYDVKM. Trimming took 4 bases from V and 0 from J, leaving 9 bases between them. CDR3 length: 14 amino acids. The CDR3 DNA follows: TGTGCCAGCAGTTCAGGGACATTGAACACTGAAGCTTTCTTT. Its protein product is CASSSGTLNTEAFF.

Only one count was recorded for this clone. Germline and junction disagree at one end, which may indicate a read error. This sample also contains other DNA sequences that code for the same CDR3. The chain joins TRBV18 to TRBJ1-1, with 8 bases aligning to TRBD1. CDR3 length: 16 residues. Germline CDR1 reads KGHSH; CDR2 reads LQKENI. CDR3: CASSPAQGARNTEAFF. Here the CDR3 DNA reads TGTGCCAGCTCACCTGCCCAGGGGGCAAGAAACACTGAGGCTTTCTTT.

The J gene is TRBJ2-3, the V gene TRBV27, with 9 bases matching TRBD1. CDR1 and CDR2 from the germline V gene are MNHEY and SMNVEV (reference sequence). This CDR3 contains 16 residues. V shed 5 bases, J shed 0 bases, and the junction held 6 bases outside the gene matches. The CDR3 loop reads CASSKQGAVSTDTQYF. DNA of the CDR3: TGTGCCAGCAGTAAACAGGGGGCCGTTAGCACAGATACGCAGTATTTT.

This sequence joins TRBV18 and TRBJ1-1, with D possibly matching TRBD1 (5 bases). V lost 3 bases to trimming and J lost 6 bases, with 14 bases between them. The V gene's germline CDR1 is KGHSH and CDR2 LQKENI. CDR3 length: 14 amino acids. The CDR3, as DNA: TGTGCCAGCTCACCGGCCCAGGGCATGGCTGAAGCTTTCTTT. It specifies CASSPAQGMAEAFF.

The rearrangement links TRBV19 to TRBJ1-1; D possibly corresponds to TRBD1 (5 bases). The CDR3 has 14 amino acids. V lost 3 bases and J lost 0, with 8 bases in between. CDR1 and CDR2 from the germline V gene are LNHDA and SQIVND (reference sequence). The CDR3 sequence: CASSIEGLNTEAFF. For the CDR3, the DNA is TGTGCCAGTAGTATTGAGGGGCTGAACACTGAAGCTTTCTTT.

This clone was recorded once. The chain combines TRBV27 with TRBJ2-1; weak D call: TRBD2 (5 bases). CDR1 is MNHEY and CDR2 is SMNVEV in the germline V gene (reference sequence). CDR3 length: 12 amino acids. The V and J ends lost 5 bases and 12 bases respectively, with 14 bases between them. CDR3 DNA: TGTGCCAGCAGTCCTCCCTCGAGGGTGCAGTTCTTC. The encoded protein is CASSPPSRVQFF.

The V call is TRBV5-5, the J call TRBJ1-3; 7 nucleotides align to TRBD1. CDR1 SGHKS and CDR2 YYEKEE come from the germline V gene (reference sequence). V shed 2 bases and J 0 bases; nucleotides not matched to a gene: 5. This CDR3 region has 16 residues. The CDR3 is CASSFLGTDSGNTIYF. The DNA of the CDR3 is TGTGCCAGCAGCTTCCTCGGGACAGACTCTGGAAACACCATATATTTT.

For the CDR3, the DNA is TGTGCCAGCAGGGACGGACAGCTCTCCTACAATGAGCAGTTCTTC. Protein: CASRDGQLSYNEQFF. The V and J genes are TRBV6-5 and TRBJ2-1, with a possible D match to TRBD1 (6 bases). Trimming pared 6 bases from V and 0 bases from J, leaving 12 bases between. The CDR3 loop spans 15 amino acids. Germline lookup yields CDR1 MNHEY and CDR2 SVGAGI.

The chain combines TRBV5-1 with TRBJ2-1; no clear D. V lost 1 base, J lost 5 bases, and 16 bases lay in between. Germline CDR1 and CDR2: SGHRS and YFSETQ. The CDR3 sequence is 16 residues long. The CDR3 region has the DNA TGCGCCAGCAGCTTGATTAGCCCGATTTTGAACAATGAGCAGTTCTTC. It codes for CASSLISPILNNEQFF.